Listed below are T cell receptor beta chains from one sample, sequenced in a study of blood T cell repertoires in COVID-19. The assay was immunoSEQ multiplex PCR, and TCRdb's table has in-frame clones only and misses some. The repertoire consists of under 150,000 clones, with 84% occurring once and the leading ten covering over 1.1%. The sequenced sample was peripheral blood. These TCRs come from a man between 60 and 75 years old with acute or convalescent COVID-19. Both conserved end residues are part of each CDR3. D genes are given only for firm matches. The size field is filled for only some rows; it gives once, few, many or a size class.

d_call j_call clone_size v_call cdr3_nt cdr3_aa
TRBD1 TRBJ2-7 - TRBV3-1/TRBV3-2 TGTGCCAGCAGTCGACCGGGACAGGGGGCGTGGGAGCAGTACTTC CASSRPGQGAWEQYF
- TRBJ1-3 few TRBV20-1 TGCGGCAGGGTGTTCGGAAACACCATATATTTT CGRVFGNTIYF
- TRBJ2-5 - TRBV19 TGTGCCAGTAGTATGTCCAGGGAAGAGACCCAGTACTTC CASSMSREETQYF
- TRBJ2-1 - TRBV18 TGTGCCAGCTCACCACAGGGGACCTACAATGAGCAGTTCTTC CASSPQGTYNEQFF
- TRBJ2-1 - TRBV7-3 TGTGCCAGCAGCTTAAATGGGCAGACCTACAATGAGCAGTTCTTC CASSLNGQTYNEQFF
- TRBJ1-1 - TRBV10-3 TGTGCCATCAGTGACCCCGGACAGTTGAACACTGAAGCTTTCTTT CAISDPGQLNTEAFF
TRBD1 TRBJ2-1 - TRBV27 TGTGCCAGCAGTCTCGACAGGGGACCATACAATGAGCAGTTCTTC CASSLDRGPYNEQFF
- TRBJ1-1 - TRBV9 TGTGCCAGCAGCGTAGTATCAGGGGCCTCGAACACTGAAGCTTTCTTT CASSVVSGASNTEAFF
- TRBJ2-1 - TRBV7-3 TGTGCCAGCAGCCAAACTGATGAGAATGAGCAGTTCTTC CASSQTDENEQFF
TRBD2 TRBJ2-2 - TRBV9 TGTGCCAGCAGCACAGGACTAGCGGGGATCACCGGGGAGCTGTTTTTT CASSTGLAGITGELFF
- TRBJ2-4 once TRBV6-1 TGTGCCAGCAGTGAAGAAAATCTAGCCAAAAACATTCAGTACTTC CASSEENLAKNIQYF
- TRBJ2-1 - TRBV10-3 TGTGCCATCAGTGATCGCGGGGGCCATGAGCAGTTCTTC CAISDRGGHEQFF
TRBD1 TRBJ1-1 - TRBV6-5 TGTGCCACCTCGGGACAGGCTAACACTGAAGCTTTCTTT CATSGQANTEAFF
- TRBJ1-1 - TRBV14 TGTGCCAGCAGCCATTCTTTGCGATACACTGAAGCTTTCTTT CASSHSLRYTEAFF
TRBD1 TRBJ1-5 - TRBV5-6 TGTGCCAGCAGCACACGACAGGGCTATCAGCCCCAGCATTTT CASSTRQGYQPQHF
TRBD2 TRBJ2-2 - TRBV10-2 TGCGCCAGCTTCCCGGGAGCGGGAGTTTCCGGGGAGCTGTTTTTT CASFPGAGVSGELFF
TRBD2 TRBJ2-1 - TRBV2 TGTGCCAGCAGTTCCGGGACTAGCGGGATTAATGAGCAGTTCTTC CASSSGTSGINEQFF
TRBD1 TRBJ1-5 - TRBV5-1 TGCGCCAGCAGCAAAGGGACAGATCAGCCCCAGCATTTT CASSKGTDQPQHF
- TRBJ2-7 once TRBV21-1 TGTGCCAGCAGCAAAGATGGCACTAGCGGAATTACCTACGAGCAGTACTTC CASSKDGTSGITYEQYF
TRBD1 TRBJ2-2 - TRBV5-1 TGCGCCAGCACCGAGGACAGGCCGAACACCGGGGAGCTGTTTTTT CASTEDRPNTGELFF
TRBD1 TRBJ2-7 - TRBV5-1 TGCGCCAGCAGCTTGGTGGGGGACAGGGTTTTGGATGAGCAGTACTTC CASSLVGDRVLDEQYF
- TRBJ2-3 - TRBV6-1 TGTGCCAGCAGTGAAGGGGGGGCAGATACGCAGTATTTT CASSEGGADTQYF
- TRBJ1-5 once TRBV5-1 TGCGCCAGCAGCCCGGGGGGTGATCAGCCCCAGCATTTT CASSPGGDQPQHF
- TRBJ2-2 - TRBV18 TGTGCCAGCTCACCAGGGGAGGTTACCGGGGAGCTGTTTTTT CASSPGEVTGELFF
TRBD2 TRBJ2-5 - TRBV9 TGTGCCAGCAGCGGACCGAGACTAGCGGGGGGGCTTGAGACCCAGTACTTC CASSGPRLAGGLETQYF
- TRBJ1-5 - TRBV5-6 TGTGCCAGCAGCTTCTCATCAGGGACAAACCAGCCCCAGCATTTT CASSFSSGTNQPQHF
TRBD1 TRBJ2-6 - TRBV27 TGTGCCAGCAGTTTGGGGGGGGGCCGCCGGGACAGGGGATTCTCTGGGGCCAACGTCCTGACTTTC CASSLGGGRRDRGFSGANVLTF
TRBD1 TRBJ1-3 - TRBV3-1/TRBV3-2 TGTGCCAGCAGCCGGACAGGCGGAAACACCATATATTTT CASSRTGGNTIYF
- TRBJ2-3 - TRBV6-5 TGTGCCAGCAGCCCCCGTCCGACAGATACGCAGTATTTT CASSPRPTDTQYF
- TRBJ2-3 - TRBV15 TGTGCCACCAGCAGAGGAATGAGTGGTGCAGATACGCAGTATTTT CATSRGMSGADTQYF
TRBD1 TRBJ1-3 - TRBV7-3 TGTGCCAGCAGCTTAACCCAGGGGGCCCCTAACACCATATATTTT CASSLTQGAPNTIYF
TRBD1 TRBJ2-7 - TRBV11-2 TGTGCCAGCAGCTCCCCCGGGACAGCTAGAGCCTACGAGCAGTACTTC CASSSPGTARAYEQYF
TRBD1 TRBJ1-3 - TRBV5-1 TGCGCCAGCAGCTTGGGTGGGACAGGGAGCCGACCTGGAAACACCATATATTTT CASSLGGTGSRPGNTIYF
- TRBJ1-1 - TRBV5-1 TGCGCCAGCAGCCCGGTGGGCATGGGGGCGAATACTGAAGCTTTCTTT CASSPVGMGANTEAFF
- TRBJ2-7 - TRBV6-1 TGTGCCAGCAGTGAAGTTGGGGGCCCCACCTACGAGCAGTACTTC CASSEVGGPTYEQYF
- TRBJ1-2 - TRBV9 TGTGCCAGCAGCTCCCGGGGGGGCCTTGAAGGCTACACCTTC CASSSRGGLEGYTF
TRBD2 TRBJ2-3 - TRBV19 TGTGCCAGTAGTAGACTAGCGGGGGGGAGCACAGATACGCAGTATTTT CASSRLAGGSTDTQYF
- TRBJ1-2 few TRBV19 TGTGCCAGTAGTATAGACCGCACCGCTTACAGGGAAAACTATGGCTACACCTTC CASSIDRTAYRENYGYTF
TRBD1 TRBJ2-5 few TRBV3-1/TRBV3-2 TGTGCCAGCAGCCAAGATCCCGACAGGGGTATAGCCCAGTACTTC CASSQDPDRGIAQYF
TRBD1 TRBJ1-6 - TRBV11-1 TGTGCCAGCAGCTCGGCCCGGGACAGCTATAATTCACCCCTCCACTTT CASSSARDSYNSPLHF
TRBD1 TRBJ2-3 - TRBV5-1 TGCGCCAGCAGGACAGGGGGCGAATGGACAGATACGCAGTATTTT CASRTGGEWTDTQYF
TRBD2 TRBJ2-7 - TRBV19 TGTGCCAGTAAGATGGGAACGGGAGGGCTTCGGGAGCAGTACTTC CASKMGTGGLREQYF
TRBD2 TRBJ2-2 once TRBV5-6 TGTGCCAGCAGCTTGCTGCTAGCGGGGGAGACCGGGGAGCTGTTTTTT CASSLLLAGETGELFF
TRBD1 TRBJ1-2 - TRBV9 TGTGCCAGCAGCGACCGGACAGGGGCCTATGGCTACACCTTC CASSDRTGAYGYTF
- TRBJ1-3 once TRBV6-5 TGTGCCAGCTCGAACAAATCTGGAAACACCATATATTTT CASSNKSGNTIYF
TRBD1 TRBJ1-1 - TRBV27 TGTGCCAGCACCCAACAGGGGTACACTGAAGCTTTCTTT CASTQQGYTEAFF
TRBD1 TRBJ1-1 - TRBV6-2/TRBV6-3 TGTGCCAGCAGTTACTTACAGGGGGGCACTGAAGCTTTCTTT CASSYLQGGTEAFF
- TRBJ1-5 - TRBV2 TGTGCCAGCAGTGAAAGCAGCCCTAGGAATCAGCCCCAGCATTTT CASSESSPRNQPQHF
- TRBJ1-3 - TRBV5-6 TGTGCCAGCAGCTTGGCCTGGGCAGGGCGAAACACCATATATTTT CASSLAWAGRNTIYF
TRBD1 TRBJ2-7 - TRBV5-1 TGCGCCAGCAGCCTTAGGAGTCAGGGGGCGGCCGAGCAGTACTTC CASSLRSQGAAEQYF
TRBD1 TRBJ1-6 - TRBV4-2 TGTGCCAGCAGCCAAGAATGGTCCGACAGGGAGTCACCCCTCCACTTT CASSQEWSDRESPLHF
TRBD2 TRBJ2-7 - TRBV9 TGTGCCAGCAGCGAGAGCCAGGGCGGGAGGGAGCAGTACTTC CASSESQGGREQYF
TRBD2 TRBJ2-3 - TRBV7-2 TGTGCCAGCAGCTTAGGACCACCGACTAGCGGGATGGGAGATACGCAGTATTTT CASSLGPPTSGMGDTQYF